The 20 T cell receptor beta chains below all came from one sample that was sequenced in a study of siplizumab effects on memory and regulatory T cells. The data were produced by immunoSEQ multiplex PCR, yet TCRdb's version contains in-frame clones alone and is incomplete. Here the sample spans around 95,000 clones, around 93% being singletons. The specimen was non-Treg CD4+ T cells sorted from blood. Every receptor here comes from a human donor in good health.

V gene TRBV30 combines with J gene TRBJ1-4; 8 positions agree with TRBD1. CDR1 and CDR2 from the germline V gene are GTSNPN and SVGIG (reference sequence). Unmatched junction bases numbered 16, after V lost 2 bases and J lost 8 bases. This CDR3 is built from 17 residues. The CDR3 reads CAWSSGTGGFLGEKLFF. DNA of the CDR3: TGTGCCTGGAGTTCCGGGACAGGAGGCTTCCTAGGCGAAAAACTGTTTTTT. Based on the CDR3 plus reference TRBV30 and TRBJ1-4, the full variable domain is SQTIHQWPATLVQPVGSPLSLECTVEGTSNPNLYWYRQAAGRGLQLLFYSVGIGQISSEVPQNLSASRPQDRQFILSSKKLLLSDSGFYLCAWSSGTGGFLGEKLFFGSGTQLSVL.

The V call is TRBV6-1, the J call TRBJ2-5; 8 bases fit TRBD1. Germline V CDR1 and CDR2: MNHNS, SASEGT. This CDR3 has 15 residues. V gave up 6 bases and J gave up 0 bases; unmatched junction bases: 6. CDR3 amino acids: CASRDQGAHQETQYF. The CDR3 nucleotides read TGTGCCAGCAGGGATCAGGGGGCCCACCAAGAGACCCAGTACTTC.

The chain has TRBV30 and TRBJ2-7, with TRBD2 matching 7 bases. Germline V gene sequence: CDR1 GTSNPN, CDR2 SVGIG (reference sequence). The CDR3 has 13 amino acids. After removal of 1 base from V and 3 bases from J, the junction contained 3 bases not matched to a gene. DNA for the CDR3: TGTGCCTGGAGTGGGACTAGGGGCTACGAGCAGTACTTC. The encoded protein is CAWSGTRGYEQYF.

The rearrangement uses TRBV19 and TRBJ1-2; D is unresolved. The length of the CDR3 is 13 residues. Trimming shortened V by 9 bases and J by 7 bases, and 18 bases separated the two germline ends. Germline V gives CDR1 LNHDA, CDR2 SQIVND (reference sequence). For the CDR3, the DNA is TGTGCCAGCGTGGGTGGGGTTCTCTTTGGCTACACCTTC. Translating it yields CASVGGVLFGYTF.

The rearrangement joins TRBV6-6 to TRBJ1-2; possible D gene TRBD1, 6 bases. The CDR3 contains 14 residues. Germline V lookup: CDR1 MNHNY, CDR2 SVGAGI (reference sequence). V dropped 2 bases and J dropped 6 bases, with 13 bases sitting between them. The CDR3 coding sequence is TGTGCCAGCAGTTACAGTGGGACACCTCATGGCTACACCTTC. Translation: CASSYSGTPHGYTF.

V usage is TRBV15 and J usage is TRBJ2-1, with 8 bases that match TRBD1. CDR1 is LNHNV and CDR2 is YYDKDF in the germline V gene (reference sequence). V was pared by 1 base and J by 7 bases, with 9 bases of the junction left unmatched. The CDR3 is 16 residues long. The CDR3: CATSRVRQGFRNEQFF. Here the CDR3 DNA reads TGTGCCACCAGCAGAGTCCGACAGGGGTTTAGGAATGAGCAGTTCTTC.

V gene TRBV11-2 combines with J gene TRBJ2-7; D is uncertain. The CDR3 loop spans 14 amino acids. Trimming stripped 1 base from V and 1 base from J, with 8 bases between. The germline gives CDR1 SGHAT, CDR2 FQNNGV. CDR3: CASSLADSSYEQYF. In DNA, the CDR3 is TGTGCCAGCAGCTTAGCCGATAGTTCCTACGAGCAGTACTTC. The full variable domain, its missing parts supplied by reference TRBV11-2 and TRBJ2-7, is EAGVAQSPRYKIIEKRQSVAFWCNPISGHATLYWYQQILGQGPKLLIQFQNNGVVDDSQLPKDRFSAERLKGVDSTLKIQPAKLEDSAVYLCASSLADSSYEQYFGPGTRLTVT.

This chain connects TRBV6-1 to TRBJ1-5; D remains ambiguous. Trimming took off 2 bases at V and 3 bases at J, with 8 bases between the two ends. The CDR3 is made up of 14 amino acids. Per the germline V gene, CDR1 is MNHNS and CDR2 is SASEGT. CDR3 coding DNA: TGTGCCAGCAGTGAATCGGGGTTCAATCAGCCCCAGCATTTT. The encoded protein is CASSESGFNQPQHF.

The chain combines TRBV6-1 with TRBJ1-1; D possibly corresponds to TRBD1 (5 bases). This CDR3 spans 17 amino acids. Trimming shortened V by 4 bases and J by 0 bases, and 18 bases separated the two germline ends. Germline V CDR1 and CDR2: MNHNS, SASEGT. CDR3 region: CASSGTPTGRVNTEAFF. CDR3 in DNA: TGTGCCAGCAGTGGAACCCCGACGGGCAGGGTGAACACTGAAGCTTTCTTT.

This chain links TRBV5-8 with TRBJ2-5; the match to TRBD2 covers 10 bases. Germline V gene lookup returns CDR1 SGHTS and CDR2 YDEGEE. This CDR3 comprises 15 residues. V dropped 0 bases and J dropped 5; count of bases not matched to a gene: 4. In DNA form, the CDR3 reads TGTGCCAGCAGCTTGGGCACTAGCGGGATGGAGACCCAGTACTTC. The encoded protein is CASSLGTSGMETQYF.

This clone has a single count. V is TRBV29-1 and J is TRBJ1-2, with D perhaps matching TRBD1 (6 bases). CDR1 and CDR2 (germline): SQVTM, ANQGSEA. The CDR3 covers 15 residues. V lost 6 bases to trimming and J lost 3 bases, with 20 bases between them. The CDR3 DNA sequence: TGCAGCGTCCTTATACGGGGGGCGCGGGACTATGGCTACACCTTC. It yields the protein CSVLIRGARDYGYTF.

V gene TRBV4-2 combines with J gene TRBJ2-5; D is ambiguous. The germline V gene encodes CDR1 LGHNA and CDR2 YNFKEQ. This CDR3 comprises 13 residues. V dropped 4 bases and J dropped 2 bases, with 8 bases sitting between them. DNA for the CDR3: TGTGCCAGCAGCCTAGACTCGCAAGAGACCCAGTACTTC. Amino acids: CASSLDSQETQYF.

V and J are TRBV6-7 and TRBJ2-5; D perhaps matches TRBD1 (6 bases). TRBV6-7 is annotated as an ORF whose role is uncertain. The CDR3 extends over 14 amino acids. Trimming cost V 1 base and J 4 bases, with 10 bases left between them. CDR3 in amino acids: CASSYCEQGETQYF. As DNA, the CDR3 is TGTGCCAGCAGTTACTGTGAACAGGGAGAGACCCAGTACTTC.

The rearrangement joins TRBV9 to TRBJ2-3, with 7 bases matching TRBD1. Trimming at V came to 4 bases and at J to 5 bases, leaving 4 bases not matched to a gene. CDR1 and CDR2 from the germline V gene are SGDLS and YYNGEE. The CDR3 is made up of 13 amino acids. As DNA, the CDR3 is TGTGCCAGCAGCAGAGACAGGGAAGATACGCAGTATTTT. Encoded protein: CASSRDREDTQYF.

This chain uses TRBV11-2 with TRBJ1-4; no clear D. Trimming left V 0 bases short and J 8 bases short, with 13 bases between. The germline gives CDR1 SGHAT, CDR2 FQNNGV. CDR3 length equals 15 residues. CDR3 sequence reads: CASSLEVIRSEKLFF. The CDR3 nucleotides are TGTGCCAGCAGCTTAGAGGTGATACGCTCGGAAAAACTGTTTTTT. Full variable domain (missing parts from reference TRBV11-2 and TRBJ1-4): EAGVAQSPRYKIIEKRQSVAFWCNPISGHATLYWYQQILGQGPKLLIQFQNNGVVDDSQLPKDRFSAERLKGVDSTLKIQPAKLEDSAVYLCASSLEVIRSEKLFFGSGTQLSVL.

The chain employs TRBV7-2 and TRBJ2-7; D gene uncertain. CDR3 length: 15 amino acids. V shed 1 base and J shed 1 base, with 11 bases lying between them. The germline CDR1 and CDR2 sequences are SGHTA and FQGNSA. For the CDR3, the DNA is TGTGCCAGCAGCTTAGGAGCCGACTCGTCCTACGAGCAGTACTTC. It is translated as CASSLGADSSYEQYF.

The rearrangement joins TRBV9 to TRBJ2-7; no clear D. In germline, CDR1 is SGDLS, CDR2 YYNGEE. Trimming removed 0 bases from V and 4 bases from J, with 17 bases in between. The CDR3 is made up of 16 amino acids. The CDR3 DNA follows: TGTGCCAGCAGCGTAGGCTTGGAGCGCTTGGGGTACGAGCAGTACTTC. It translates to CASSVGLERLGYEQYF.

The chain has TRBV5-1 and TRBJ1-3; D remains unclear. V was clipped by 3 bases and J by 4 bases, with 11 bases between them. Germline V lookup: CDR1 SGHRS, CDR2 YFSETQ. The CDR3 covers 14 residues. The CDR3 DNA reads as TGCGCCAGCAGCTCACCCATCGAAGGAAACACCATATATTTT. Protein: CASSSPIEGNTIYF. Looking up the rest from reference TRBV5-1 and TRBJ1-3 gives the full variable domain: KAGVTQTPRYLIKTRGQQVTLSCSPISGHRSVSWYQQTPGQGLQFLFEYFSETQRNKGNFPGRFSGRQFSNSRSEMNVSTLELGDSALYLCASSSPIEGNTIYFGEGSWLTVV.

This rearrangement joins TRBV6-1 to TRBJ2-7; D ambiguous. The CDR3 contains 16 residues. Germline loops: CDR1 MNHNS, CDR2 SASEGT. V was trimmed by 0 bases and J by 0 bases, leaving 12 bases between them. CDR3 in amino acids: CASSEAAVSSSYEQYF. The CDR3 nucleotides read TGTGCCAGCAGTGAAGCGGCAGTAAGTAGCTCCTACGAGCAGTACTTC.

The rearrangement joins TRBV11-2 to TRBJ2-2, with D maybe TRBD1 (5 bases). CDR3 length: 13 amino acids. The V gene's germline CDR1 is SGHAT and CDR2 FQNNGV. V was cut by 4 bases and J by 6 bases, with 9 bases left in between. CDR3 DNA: TGTGCCAGCAGCTGGGGCCGAGCCGGGGAGCTGTTTTTT. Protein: CASSWGRAGELFF.